The clone carrying this T cell receptor beta chain came up many times. Its antigen is still unknown. The read ends 3 residues early relative to the CDR3; the germline J gene fills the gap. The record originates from a study of T cell clonality in common variable immunodeficiency. Findings and limits, study-wide: Fewer deletions and N-nucleotide insertions were reportedly seen in common variable immunodeficiency TCR beta sequences. Compared with controls, CVID subjects had fewer shared TCRbeta clones.

Germline CDR1 reads SGHVS; CDR2 reads FQNEAQ. Trimming took 2 bases from V and 3 from J, leaving 20 bases between them. The CDR3 consists of 17 residues. Replacement immunoglobulin had been given to every CVID subject for at least one year. Method: immunoSEQ multiplex PCR; TCRdb's copy keeps in-frame clones and lacks some. The sample was found to contain approximately 20,000 clones, and every one recurs. The sequence was obtained from a human donor with common variable immunodeficiency. The chain is built from TRBV7-8 and TRBJ2-7; D unresolved. The sequencing input was peripheral blood mononuclear cells. The CDR3 here is CASSLPHHKGIHYEQYF. The CDR3 DNA, read in part, is TGTGCCAGCAGCTTACCGCATCACAAAGGTATACACTACGAG.